The 24 T cell receptor beta chains presented below share a single source sample, sequenced in a study of blood T cells in healthy people across ages. Sample-barcoded 5' priming and a J-beta primer mix drove a second PCR of about 7 to 11 cycles. Using its own MiXCR run on the 5' RACE reads, TCRdb lists one record per CDR3 protein. Among about 970,000 distinct CDR3 sequences listed, roughly 51% were seen once. Input material: blood. The receptors were gathered from a woman aged 55-70 years in good health.

The gene calls are TRBV2 and TRBJ1-5, with D perhaps TRBD1 (5 bases). The germline V gene encodes CDR1 SNHLY and CDR2 FYNNEI. The CDR3 is 15 amino acids. Trimming pared 4 bases from V and 3 bases from J, leaving 13 bases between. DNA for the CDR3: TGTGCCAGCAGTGTCTTTCCCGGGGCCAATCAGCCCCAGCATTTT. Translating it yields CASSVFPGANQPQHF.

This clonotype has at least ten counts. The chain uses TRBV6-2 or TRBV6-3 and TRBJ2-5; tentative D call: TRBD1 (6 bases). Trimming removed 6 bases from V and 1 base from J, with 12 bases in between. This CDR3 is built from 14 residues. Per germline, CDR1 MNHEY and CDR2 SVGEGT. The CDR3 region is CASSPDRPQETQYF. CDR3 nucleotide sequence: TGTGCCAGCAGCCCCGACAGGCCCCAAGAGACCCAGTACTTC.

This clonotype was picked up a small number of times. CDR3 region: CASSYSLSGGETQYF. CDR3 DNA: TGTGCCAGCAGTTACTCGCTGTCGGGAGGGGAGACCCAGTACTTC. This chain connects TRBV6-5 to TRBJ2-5; 8 bases are shared with TRBD2. This CDR3 has 15 residues. The trim removed 0 bases at V and 5 bases at J, leaving 5 bases unmatched. Germline CDR1 MNHEY, CDR2 SVGAGI.

The gene calls are TRBV7-2 and TRBJ1-4, with unresolved D. Germline assignment: CDR1 SGHTA and CDR2 FQGNSA. Trimming left V 1 base short and J 5 bases short, with 8 bases between. The CDR3 extends over 14 amino acids. Written as DNA, the CDR3 is TGTGCCAGCAGCTTAGGGCCGAGGAATGAAAAACTGTTTTTT. Its protein product is CASSLGPRNEKLFF.

The chain recombines TRBV28 with TRBJ2-1; 8 positions agree with TRBD2. The germline V gene encodes CDR1 MDHEN and CDR2 SYDVKM. The CDR3 has 14 amino acids. Unmatched junction bases numbered 6, after V lost 6 bases and J lost 5 bases. The CDR3 nucleotides are TGTGCCAGCAGAGGACTAGCATTCAACAATGAGCAGTTCTTC. This translates into CASRGLAFNNEQFF. Complete variable domain (other parts from reference TRBV28 and TRBJ2-1): DVKVTQSSRYLVKRTGEKVFLECVQDMDHENMFWYRQDPGLGLRLIYFSYDVKMKEKGDIPEGYSVSREKKERFSLILESASTNQTSMYLCASRGLAFNNEQFFGPGTRLTVL.

Of note for this clonotype: At one of its ends the junction is not consistent with the germline gene, which may arise from a read error. The rearrangement joins TRBV3-1 to TRBJ2-4; 7 nucleotides line up with TRBD2. The last part of the DNA fits TRBJ2-7 better; the J call may be wrong. Germline V gene lookup returns CDR1 LGHDT and CDR2 YNNKEL (reference sequence). The CDR3 has 12 amino acids. The CDR3 is CACSQAGLEQYF. The CDR3 DNA sequence: TGTGCCTGCAGCCAAGCGGGGCTCGAGCAGTACTTC.

The chain is built from TRBV10-2 and TRBJ2-7, with D uncertain. V shed 3 bases and J shed 2 bases, with 11 bases lying between them. CDR3 length equals 14 residues. Germline lookup yields CDR1 WSHSY and CDR2 SAAADI. The CDR3 region is CASSDARSPYEQYF. The CDR3 nucleotides are TGCGCCAGCAGTGACGCTAGGTCCCCCTACGAGCAGTACTTC.

This clonotype has more than one count but fewer than ten. J is TRBJ2-3 and V is TRBV4-1, with no clear D. Per germline, CDR1 MGHRA and CDR2 YSYEKL. The V end was cut by 4 bases, the J end by 6 bases, with 8 bases between. The CDR3 length is 12 residues. The CDR3 nucleotides are TGCGCCAGCAGCCTCCGTTGGGATACGCAGTATTTT. This sequence encodes CASSLRWDTQYF.

The chain combines TRBV20-1 with TRBJ2-5; D not certain. The germline gives CDR1 DFQATT, CDR2 SNEGSKA (reference sequence). There are 15 residues in the CDR3. Between the trimmed V and J ends, which lost 6 bases and 5 bases, there was a span of 22 bases. The CDR3 DNA reads TGCAGTGCCTACTCCGGGTCAGGTCTTTCTGAGACCCAGTACTTC. It encodes CSAYSGSGLSETQYF.

The sample holds a few counts of this clonotype. This chain links TRBV20-1 with TRBJ2-3; 11 bases fit TRBD2. The CDR3 spans 15 residues. In germline, CDR1 is DFQATT, CDR2 SNEGSKA (reference sequence). The ends lost 7 bases at V and 2 bases at J; junction bases unmatched: 8. CDR3 sequence (DNA): TGCAGTGTCCAGACTAGCGGGGTTTCCACAGATACGCAGTATTTT. Its translation: CSVQTSGVSTDTQYF.

The chain is built from TRBV29-1 and TRBJ2-4, with no clear D. Trimming removed 4 bases from V and 9 bases from J, with 22 bases in between. The germline V gene encodes CDR1 SQVTM and CDR2 ANQGSEA. CDR3 size: 15 residues. CDR3 loop: CSVALSIGPRAIQYF. CDR3 nucleotide sequence: TGCAGCGTTGCCTTAAGTATTGGTCCCCGGGCCATTCAGTACTTC.

Concerning this clonotype itself: Compared with germline, one end of the junction differs, possibly owing to a read error. The gene calls are TRBV20-1 and TRBJ2-1; 8 bases fit TRBD2. The V gene's germline CDR1 is DFQATT and CDR2 SNEGSKA (reference sequence). This CDR3 comprises 16 residues. CDR3 bases: TGCTGTGCTAGTCGAGTTGACGGGAGGGCCAGGGGTGAGCAGTTCTTC. This gives the protein CCASRVDGRARGEQFF.

Turning to this clonotype: This could be a read error, since a much larger clone is one nucleotide away. This sequence joins TRBV7-2 and TRBJ2-7; the D gene is possibly TRBD2 (6 bases). Between the trimmed V and J ends, which lost 5 bases and 3 bases, there was a span of 14 bases. Germline CDR1 is SGHTA and CDR2 is FQGNSA. The CDR3 is 14 amino acids. The DNA of the CDR3 is TGTGCCAGCAGCGTTGGAGTGGAGGGCTACGAGCAGTACTTC. It translates to CASSVGVEGYEQYF.

The chain uses TRBV7-2 and TRBJ1-4, with 7 positions matching TRBD1. Germline V gene data show CDR1 as SGHTA and CDR2 as FQGNSA. The V segment lost 2 bases and the J segment 5 bases; nucleotides outside the gene matches: 2. The CDR3 consists of 14 residues. CDR3 region: CASSLKQGNEKLFF. CDR3 coding DNA: TGTGCCAGCAGCTTAAAACAGGGGAATGAAAAACTGTTTTTT.

V and J are TRBV29-1 and TRBJ2-7; D perhaps matches TRBD2 (7 bases). CDR1 is SQVTM and CDR2 is ANQGSEA in the germline V gene. The CDR3 contains 13 residues. With 8 bases removed from V and 2 bases from J, the gap between germline ends came to 16 bases. Written as DNA, the CDR3 is TGCAGCTTTGGGGGCGGGAGTACCTACGAGCAGTACTTC. Translating it yields CSFGGGSTYEQYF.

CDR3 DNA sequence: TGCAGTGCTAGAGATTACTCAGCGGGAGTGACAATGAGGCAGTTCTTC. It translates to CSARDYSAGVTMRQFF. This rearrangement joins TRBV20-1 to TRBJ2-1, with 8 nucleotides matching TRBD2. Germline V gene data show CDR1 as DFQATT and CDR2 as SNEGSKA (reference sequence). The V and J ends lost 0 bases and 12 bases, in that order; junction bases with no gene match: 16. The length of the CDR3 is 16 residues.

This chain uses TRBV6-6 with TRBJ2-1, with TRBD2 as a possible D gene (6 bases). This CDR3 contains 16 residues. CDR1 is MNHNY and CDR2 is SVGAGI in the germline V gene (reference sequence). Trimming removed 0 bases at V and 2 bases at J, with 11 bases between. CDR3 sequence (DNA): TGTGCCAGCAGTTACTCTAGCGGAGGGGCCTACAATGAGCAGTTCTTC. It translates to CASSYSSGGAYNEQFF.

There are a few counts of this clonotype. This chain joins TRBV29-1 and TRBJ2-7, with 13 bases fitting TRBD2. The germline gives CDR1 SQVTM, CDR2 ANQGSEA. With V trimmed by 8 bases and J by 7 bases, 8 bases remained unmatched. The CDR3 contains 13 residues. CDR3 nucleotide sequence: TGCAGCCCGGGACTAGCGGGAAAGAATGAGCAGTACTTC. It encodes CSPGLAGKNEQYF.

The chain employs TRBV15 and TRBJ1-4; 8 bases fit TRBD1. Germline V gene lookup returns CDR1 LNHNV and CDR2 YYDKDF (reference sequence). This CDR3 is 15 amino acids long. Unmatched junction bases numbered 8, after V lost 5 bases and J lost 6 bases. CDR3 protein: CATSPDRGLDEKLFF. CDR3 coding DNA: TGTGCCACCAGCCCAGACAGGGGCCTGGATGAAAAACTGTTTTTT.

Details on this clonotype: The junction does not match germline at one end; this may be a read error. The chain couples TRBV7-2 to TRBJ1-2, with D possibly TRBD1 on 6 matching bases. Germline V lookup: CDR1 SGHTA, CDR2 FQGNSA. This CDR3 region has 15 residues. CDR3 sequence (DNA): TGTGCCAGCAGCTTAGGGTCGGACAGAAACTATGACTACACCTTC. Translation: CASSLGSDRNYDYTF.

This clonotype has just a few counts. The V and J genes are TRBV29-1 and TRBJ2-1; D uncertain. This CDR3 is 11 amino acids long. Germline loops: CDR1 SQVTM, CDR2 ANQGSEA. V lost 4 bases to trimming and J lost 10 bases, with 11 bases between them. The chain's CDR3 is CSVGRPPEQFF. CDR3 nucleotides: TGCAGCGTTGGGAGACCCCCGGAGCAGTTCTTC.

The rearrangement joins TRBV28 to TRBJ2-7, with 7 bases that match TRBD2. The germline gives CDR1 MDHEN, CDR2 SYDVKM. The V segment lost 3 bases and the J segment 2 bases; nucleotides outside the gene matches: 7. The CDR3 runs 15 residues. The chain's CDR3 is CASSFLPSGTYEQYF. The CDR3 DNA sequence: TGTGCCAGCAGTTTTTTACCTAGCGGCACCTACGAGCAGTACTTC. The full variable domain, completed using reference TRBV28 and TRBJ2-7, is DVKVTQSSRYLVKRTGEKVFLECVQDMDHENMFWYRQDPGLGLRLIYFSYDVKMKEKGDIPEGYSVSREKKERFSLILESASTNQTSMYLCASSFLPSGTYEQYFGPGTRLTVT.

The chain employs TRBV10-3 and TRBJ2-1, with 15 bases lining up with TRBD2. The length of the CDR3 is 13 residues. CDR1 is ENHRY, CDR2 SYGVKD, per germline. V was pared by 9 bases and J by 10 bases, with 4 bases of the junction left unmatched. CDR3 region: CAITGTSGREQFF. Here the CDR3 DNA reads TGTGCCATAACCGGGACTAGCGGGAGGGAGCAGTTCTTC.

The J gene is TRBJ2-5, the V gene TRBV6-5, with D maybe TRBD2 (5 bases). The tail of the sequence fits TRBJ2-7 better, so the J call may be wrong. CDR3 length: 12 residues. Germline CDR1 and CDR2: MNHEY and SVGAGI. The CDR3 sequence: CASNKMGDEQYF. DNA of the CDR3: TGTGCCAGCAACAAAATGGGAGACGAGCAGTACTTC.